The clone carrying this TCR beta chain was counted ten times or more. Its antigen is not known. These data come from a study of neurological immune-mediated disorders. Synthesis of cDNA was accomplished via 5'RACE employing 10-nucleotide random UMIs. Sequencing of 15-18 subjects in each run yielded over 190 million TCR-beta sequences. Each CDR3 protein gets one entry after TCRdb re-called the 5' RACE reads with MiXCR. This table has some 55,000 distinct CDR3 sequences, approximately 8.4% appearing once. Time point denoted: longitudinal time-point 3. Serving as healthy controls were blood bank volunteers based in Maryland, USA. Study-wide findings and caveats: Private repertoires in all groups were suggested by the finding that expanded clones across subjects shared no CDR3 amino acid sequences.

The trim removed 4 bases at V and 12 bases at J, leaving 8 bases unmatched. The CDR3 is 14 residues long. Per the germline V gene, CDR1 is SGHRS and CDR2 is YFSETQ. The chain has TRBV5-1 and TRBJ1-6; 9 bases line up with TRBD1. The receptor was derived from a woman aged 40 to 50 in good health. The sample comprised PBMCs. Here the CDR3 reads CASSPRTGEKPLHF. The CDR3 DNA reads as TGCGCCAGCAGCCCCAGGACAGGGGAAAAACCCCTCCACTTT.